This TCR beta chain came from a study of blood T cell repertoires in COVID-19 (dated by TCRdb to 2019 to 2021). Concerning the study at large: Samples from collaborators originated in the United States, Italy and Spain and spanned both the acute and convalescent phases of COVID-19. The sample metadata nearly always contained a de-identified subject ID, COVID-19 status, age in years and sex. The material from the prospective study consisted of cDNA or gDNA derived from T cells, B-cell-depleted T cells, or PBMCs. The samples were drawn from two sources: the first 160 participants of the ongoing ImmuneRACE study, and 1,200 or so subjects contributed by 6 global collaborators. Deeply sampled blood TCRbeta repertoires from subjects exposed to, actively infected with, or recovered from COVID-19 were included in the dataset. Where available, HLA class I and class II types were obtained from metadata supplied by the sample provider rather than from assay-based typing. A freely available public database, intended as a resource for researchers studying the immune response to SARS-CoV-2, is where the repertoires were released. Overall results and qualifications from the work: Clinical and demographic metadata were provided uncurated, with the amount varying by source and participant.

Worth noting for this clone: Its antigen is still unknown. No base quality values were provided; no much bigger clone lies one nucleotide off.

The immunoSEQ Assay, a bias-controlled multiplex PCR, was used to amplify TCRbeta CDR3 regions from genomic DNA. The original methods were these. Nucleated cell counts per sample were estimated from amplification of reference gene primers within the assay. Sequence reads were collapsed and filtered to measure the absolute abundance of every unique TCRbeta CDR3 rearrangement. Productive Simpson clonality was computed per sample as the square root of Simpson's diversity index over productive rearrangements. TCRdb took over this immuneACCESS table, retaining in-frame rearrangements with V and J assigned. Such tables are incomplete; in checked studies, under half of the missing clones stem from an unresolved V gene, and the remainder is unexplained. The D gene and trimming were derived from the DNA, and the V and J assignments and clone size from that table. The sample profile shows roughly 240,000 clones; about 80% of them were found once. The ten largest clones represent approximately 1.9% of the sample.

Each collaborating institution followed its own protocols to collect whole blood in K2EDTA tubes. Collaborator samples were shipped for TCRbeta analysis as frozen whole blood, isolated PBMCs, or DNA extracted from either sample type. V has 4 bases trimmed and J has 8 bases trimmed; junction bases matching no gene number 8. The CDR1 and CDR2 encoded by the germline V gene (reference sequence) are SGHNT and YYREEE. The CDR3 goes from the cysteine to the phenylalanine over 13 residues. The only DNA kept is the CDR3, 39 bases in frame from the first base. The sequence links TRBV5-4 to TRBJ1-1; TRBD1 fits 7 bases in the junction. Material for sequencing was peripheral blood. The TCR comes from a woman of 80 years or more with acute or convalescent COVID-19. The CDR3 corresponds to CASSLRQGREAFF. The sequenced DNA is TGTGCCAGCAGCCTAAGACAGGGAAGGGAAGCTTTCTTT. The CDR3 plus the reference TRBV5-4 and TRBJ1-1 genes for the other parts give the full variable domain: ETGVTQSPTHLIKTRGQQVTLRCSSQSGHNTVSWYQQALGQGPQFIFQYYREEENGRGNFPPRFSGLQFPNYSSELNVNALELDDSALYLCASSLRQGREAFFGQGTRLTVV.